This TCR beta chain emerged from a study of T cells in Graves' hyperthyroidism and ophthalmopathy. From germline, CDR1 is SGHNT and CDR2 YENEEA. V trimming: 4 bases; J trimming: 2 bases; junction bases outside the gene matches: 7. This CDR3 spans 15 amino acids. For ophthalmopathy patients, the Clinical Activity Score was at least 3 and the NOSPECS grade at least 4; duration was under 3 months. Patients having uncontrolled infection, another autoimmune disease, pregnancy or lactation were not included. Every diagnosis used clinical symptoms, serum thyroxine and TRAb, thyroid ultrasound and orbital computed tomography. The authors took PBMCs from roughly 9.7 ml fresh peripheral blood. RNA transcripts gave rise to amplified TCR beta CDR3 regions. HTBI primers were used for first-round RT-PCR of the TCR CDR3. TCRdb analysed the multiplex PCR reads with MiXCR anew, one entry per CDR3 protein. The sample includes around 600,000 distinct CDR3 sequences, about 14% of them seen just once.

The clonotype originates from a woman aged 50 to 60 with Graves' ophthalmopathy. Sequencing used blood. The J gene is TRBJ2-5, the V gene TRBV11-3, with TRBD1 matching over 7 bases. Here the CDR3 DNA reads TGTGCCAGCAGCTGTTTTCAGGACAGGCAAGAGACCCAGTACTTC. This sequence encodes CASSCFQDRQETQYF.